The subject of this entry is one TCR beta chain. Germline V gene lookup returns CDR1 MNHNY and CDR2 SVGAGI (reference sequence). V shed 2 bases and J 4 bases; nucleotides not matched to a gene: 10. The CDR3 has 16 residues. The entry originates in a study of blood T cell repertoires in COVID-19. Sequencing was performed with immunoSEQ multiplex PCR; in TCRdb, only in-frame clones are kept and a portion is missing. The sample includes 200,000 to 250,000 clones, around 90% of them seen just once. V is TRBV6-6 and J is TRBJ1-2; 7 bases agree with TRBD1. This TCR was sampled from a woman in her forties or fifties with acute COVID-19. The sample taken for sequencing was PBMCs or T cells enriched from blood (not recorded which). CDR3: CASSYDSRGQLYGYTF. The CDR3 nucleotides read TGTGCCAGCAGTTACGACTCCCGGGGACAGCTCTATGGCTACACCTTC.